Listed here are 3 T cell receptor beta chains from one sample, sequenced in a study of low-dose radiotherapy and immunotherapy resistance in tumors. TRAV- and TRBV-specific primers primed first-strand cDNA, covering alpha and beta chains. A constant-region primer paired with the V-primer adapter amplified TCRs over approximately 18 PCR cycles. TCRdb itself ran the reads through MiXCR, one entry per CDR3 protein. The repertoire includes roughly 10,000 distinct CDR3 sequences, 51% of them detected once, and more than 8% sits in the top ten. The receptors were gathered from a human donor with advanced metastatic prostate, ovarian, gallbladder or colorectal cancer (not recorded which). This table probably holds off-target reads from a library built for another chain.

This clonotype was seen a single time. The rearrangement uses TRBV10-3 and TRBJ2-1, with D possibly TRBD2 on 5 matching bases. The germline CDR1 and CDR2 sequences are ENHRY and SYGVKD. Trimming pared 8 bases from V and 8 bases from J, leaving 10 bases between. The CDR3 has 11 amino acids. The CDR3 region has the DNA TGTGCCATCCGGGGTATCGATGAGCAGTTCTTC. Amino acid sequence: CAIRGIDEQFF.

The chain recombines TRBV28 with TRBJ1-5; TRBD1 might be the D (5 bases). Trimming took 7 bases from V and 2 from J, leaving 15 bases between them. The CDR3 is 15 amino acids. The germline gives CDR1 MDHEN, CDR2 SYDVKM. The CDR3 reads CASTSLAGGNQPQHF. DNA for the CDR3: TGTGCCAGCACCTCCCTGGCGGGGGGCAATCAGCCCCAGCATTTT.

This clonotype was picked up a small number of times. The CDR3 loop reads CASSERVAEQFF. DNA of the CDR3: TGCGCCAGCAGTGAGAGGGTAGCTGAGCAGTTCTTC. The genes are TRBV10-2 and TRBJ2-1; D uncertain. Trimming took off 2 bases at V and 9 bases at J, with 8 bases between the two ends. The CDR3 covers 12 residues. Per germline, CDR1 WSHSY and CDR2 SAAADI.